Presented here are 3 T cell receptor beta chains from one specimen sequenced in a study of human T cells and chemical hapten exposure. TCRdb called the RACE reads again in MiXCR, with one record for every CDR3 protein. The repertoire holds 110,000 to 150,000 distinct CDR3 sequences, with about 10% as singletons. Sample time point: patch test 2, 6 weeks after DPC sensitization. Treatment meaning: therapeutic diphenylcyclopropenone sensitization with weekly scalp DPC. The sequencing here drew on whole blood, taken in connection with sensitization to the hapten diphenylcyclopropenone (DPC). These receptors were collected from a woman between 45 and 60 years old with alopecia areata. Some clones in this sample may be carry-over from other donors' samples.

This clonotype was recorded a few times. This chain joins TRBV6-2 or TRBV6-3 and TRBJ2-7; TRBD1 aligns across 7 bases. CDR3 length equals 14 residues. The trim removed 6 bases at V and 6 bases at J, leaving 11 bases unmatched. Germline V gene data show CDR1 as MNHEY and CDR2 as SVGEGT. CDR3 loop: CASRDPGGEGEQYF. The CDR3 bases are TGTGCCAGCAGAGACCCAGGGGGTGAGGGCGAGCAGTACTTC.

This clonotype was observed once. The junction departs from germline at one end; a sequencing error may be responsible. DNA of the CDR3: TGTACCAGCAGCAACGGACTAGCGGGGCCGGAGCAGTACTTC. Translated: CTSSNGLAGPEQYF. The chain has TRBV7-9 and TRBJ2-7; TRBD2 matches at 12 bases. The germline V gene has CDR1 SEHNR and CDR2 FQNEAQ (reference sequence). The CDR3 runs 14 residues.

V is TRBV28 and J is TRBJ1-1; D gene ambiguous. Deletions cut 7 bases from V and 1 base from J, with 7 bases between. Germline assignment: CDR1 MDHEN and CDR2 SYDVKM. The CDR3 spans 12 residues. DNA of the CDR3: TGTGCCAGCACGAACAGGAACACTGAAGCTTTCTTT. It encodes CASTNRNTEAFF.